This T cell receptor beta chain was identified during a study of blood T cell repertoires in COVID-19. Study at large: Acute and convalescent COVID-19 samples came from the United States, Italy and Spain. The cDNA or gDNA used as material had been derived from T cells, B-cell-depleted T cells, or PBMCs.

Trimming took off 3 bases at V and 0 bases at J, with 9 bases between the two ends. This CDR3 has 14 residues. Looked up from germline, CDR1 is SGDLS and CDR2 is YYNGEE. Authors' processing steps: Amplified reference gene primers provided the basis for estimating nucleated cell counts. Sequencing was performed with immunoSEQ multiplex PCR; in TCRdb, only in-frame clones are kept and a portion is missing. The V and J calls and clone size are taken from that table; D and trimming were inferred from the DNA. The sample yields roughly 60,000 clones, approximately 90% seen once. The receptor was derived from a human donor with acute or convalescent COVID-19. The donor label of this sample is uncertain. The chain couples TRBV9 to TRBJ2-5, with D tentatively TRBD2 (5 bases). The sequencing input was peripheral blood. The CDR3 nucleotides read TGTGCCAGCAGCGCCCGACTATACCAAGAGACCCAGTACTTC. Translating it yields CASSARLYQETQYF.